These 14 T cell receptor beta chains originate from one sample sequenced in a study of read filtering for tumor transcriptome and immune sequencing. Molecular barcoded adaptors covering alpha/delta and beta/gamma chains were used on approximately 400 ng RNA. One entry per CDR3 protein, called by TCRdb with MiXCR from the reads. This sample yields about 58,000 distinct CDR3 sequences, of which around 12% are seen a single time; 16% belongs to the top ten. Specimen: a population of CD138-negative cells sorted from bone marrow. These receptors were taken from a donor over 35 with multiple myeloma.

This clonotype was detected ten times or more. The V gene is TRBV5-1, the J gene TRBJ2-2; possible D gene TRBD2, 5 bases. CDR1 and CDR2 (germline): SGHRS, YFSETQ. There are 15 residues in the CDR3. V was clipped by 0 bases and J by 2 bases, with 8 bases between them. CDR3 amino acids: CASSLGGFNTGELFF. As DNA, the CDR3 is TGCGCCAGCAGCTTGGGAGGGTTCAACACCGGGGAGCTGTTTTTT.

This clonotype was picked up many times. The chain carries TRBV2 and TRBJ1-1; D is unclear. Germline values: CDR1 SNHLY, CDR2 FYNNEI. V was shortened by 9 bases and J by 11 bases, with 22 bases between the two germline ends. The CDR3 sequence is 13 residues long. CDR3 in DNA: TGTGCCAGAAAGTCAGGCCAGCCCTTCCGGGCTTTCTTT. Translation: CARKSGQPFRAFF.

On this clonotype itself: As the CDR3 is not closed by the conserved phenylalanine or tryptophan, this likely results from a read error. The limits of the CDR3 on the DNA are not certain, so only TCRdb's listed CDR3 is given. The chain combines TRBV19 with TRBJ1-5; TRBD1, the table's D call, lacks a check against the DNA. The germline gives CDR1 LNHDA, CDR2 SQIVND (reference sequence). Inclusive of both ends, the CDR3 amounts to 16 amino acids. The CDR3 protein is CASSPRGGYSNQPPHL.

This clonotype was observed many times. This chain joins TRBV5-6 and TRBJ2-1; D might be TRBD1 (5 bases). V was trimmed by 2 bases and J by 7 bases, leaving 19 bases between them. Germline CDR1 is SGHDT and CDR2 is YYEEEE. The CDR3 totals 16 residues. The CDR3 protein is CASSFLSGPDRNEQFF. DNA for the CDR3: TGTGCCAGCAGCTTTCTATCAGGGCCGGATCGGAATGAGCAGTTCTTC.

This clonotype came up many times. The rearrangement joins TRBV6-5 to TRBJ2-3, with D tentatively TRBD2 (5 bases). The CDR3 spans 13 residues. Germline-derived CDR1 and CDR2 are MNHEY and SVGAGI. V gave up 4 bases and J gave up 6 bases, with 11 bases separating them. The CDR3 loop is CASSSGDRDTQYF. CDR3 sequence (DNA): TGTGCCAGCAGTTCCGGGGATAGGGATACGCAGTATTTT.

The chain combines TRBV7-9 with TRBJ1-5; D may be TRBD1 (6 bases). Germline CDR1 and CDR2: SEHNR and FQNEAQ (reference sequence). This CDR3 comprises 16 residues. Trimming removed 5 bases at V and 5 bases at J, with 19 bases between. CDR3 bases: TGTGCCAGCAGCCCCCGCCCCCAGGGGCCGGATCAGCCCCAGCATTTT. This sequence encodes CASSPRPQGPDQPQHF. The full variable domain, in which reference TRBV7-9 and TRBJ1-5 provide the parts outside the CDR3, is DTGVSQNPRHKITKRGQNVTFRCDPISEHNRLYWYRQTLGQGPEFLTYFQNEAQLEKSRLLSDRFSAERPKGSFSTLEIQRTEQGDSAMYLCASSPRPQGPDQPQHFGDGTRLSIL.

This clonotype occurred many times. The chain employs TRBV7-9 and TRBJ2-5; 7 positions match TRBD1. This CDR3 is built from 15 residues. V dropped 4 bases and J dropped 1; count of bases not matched to a gene: 6. The germline CDR1 and CDR2 sequences are SEHNR and FQNEAQ (reference sequence). For the CDR3, the DNA is TGTGCCAGCAGCTCCGTTTGGGACAGCCAAGAGACCCAGTACTTC. It codes for CASSSVWDSQETQYF.

This clonotype appeared a few times. An end of the junction does not agree with germline; a read error may underlie this. The gene calls are TRBV7-3 and TRBJ2-1, with a possible D match to TRBD1 (6 bases). The V gene's germline CDR1 is SGHTA and CDR2 FQGTGA. This CDR3 spans 15 amino acids. CDR3 DNA: TGTGCCAGCGGCGTAAACAGGGAGCCCTACAACGAGCAGTTCTTC. Translation gives CASGVNREPYNEQFF.

About this clonotype itself: The junction and the germline gene differ at one end; a read error may be behind it. The V gene is TRBV12-3 or TRBV12-4, the J gene TRBJ2-3; 7 positions agree with TRBD2. The CDR3 is 19 residues long. As DNA, the CDR3 is TGTGCCAGCAGTTCGGTCTCTGCCCTAGCGGCTTCTCTCACAGATACGCTGTATTTT. Translated, it gives CASSSVSALAASLTDTLYF.

There are many counts of this clonotype. The gene calls are TRBV7-9 and TRBJ1-1, with TRBD1 matching 10 bases. The CDR3 sequence is 14 residues long. After removal of 1 base from V and 5 bases from J, the junction contained 1 base not matched to a gene. Germline lookup yields CDR1 SEHNR and CDR2 FQNEAQ (reference sequence). The CDR3: CASSLGQGATEAFF. The CDR3 DNA follows: TGTGCCAGCAGCTTAGGACAGGGGGCAACTGAAGCTTTCTTT.

This clonotype was observed at least ten times. The V gene is TRBV19, the J gene TRBJ2-5, with 15 bases identical to TRBD2. Germline CDR1 LNHDA, CDR2 SQIVND (reference sequence). The V and J ends lost 3 bases and 4 bases, in that order; junction bases with no gene match: 12. This CDR3 has 19 residues. The CDR3 coding sequence is TGTGCCAGTAGTATCCCGCCGGGACTAGCGGGGGGAGGCGGAGAGACCCAGTACTTC. Its protein product is CASSIPPGLAGGGGETQYF.

As concerns this clonotype: The junction departs from germline at one end; a sequencing error may be responsible. This chain connects TRBV28 to TRBJ2-3; TRBD2 matches at 9 bases. Germline-derived CDR1 and CDR2 are MDHEN and SYDVKM. CDR3 size: 15 residues. The CDR3 nucleotides read TGTGCCTGCAGTTTTACGCGGGGGGGTTTAGATACGCAGTATTTT. Protein: CACSFTRGGLDTQYF. The complete variable domain, with remaining parts taken from reference TRBV28 and TRBJ2-3, reads DVKVTQSSRYLVKRTGEKVFLECVQDMDHENMFWYRQDPGLGLRLIYFSYDVKMKEKGDIPEGYSVSREKKERFSLILESASTNQTSMYLCACSFTRGGLDTQYFGPGTRLTVL.

This clonotype has at least ten counts. The chain carries TRBV6-5 and TRBJ1-1; weak D call: TRBD1 (5 bases). Germline lookup yields CDR1 MNHEY and CDR2 SVGAGI. The CDR3 is 19 amino acids. V was cut by 0 bases and J by 1 base, with 21 bases left in between. CDR3 sequence (DNA): TGTGCCAGCAGTTACTCGACGTCGAAGGGGTATCCAAAGAACACTGAAGCTTTCTTT. Translating gives CASSYSTSKGYPKNTEAFF.

This clonotype was detected ten times or more. The rearrangement links TRBV14 to TRBJ1-1; tentatively, D is TRBD1 (6 bases). CDR1 and CDR2 from the germline V gene are SGHDN and FVKESK. This CDR3 comprises 15 residues. V was trimmed by 5 bases and J by 0 bases, leaving 13 bases between them. In DNA, the CDR3 is TGTGCCAGCAGCAGGGGGGGCGGCTTGAACACTGAAGCTTTCTTT. Protein: CASSRGGGLNTEAFF.